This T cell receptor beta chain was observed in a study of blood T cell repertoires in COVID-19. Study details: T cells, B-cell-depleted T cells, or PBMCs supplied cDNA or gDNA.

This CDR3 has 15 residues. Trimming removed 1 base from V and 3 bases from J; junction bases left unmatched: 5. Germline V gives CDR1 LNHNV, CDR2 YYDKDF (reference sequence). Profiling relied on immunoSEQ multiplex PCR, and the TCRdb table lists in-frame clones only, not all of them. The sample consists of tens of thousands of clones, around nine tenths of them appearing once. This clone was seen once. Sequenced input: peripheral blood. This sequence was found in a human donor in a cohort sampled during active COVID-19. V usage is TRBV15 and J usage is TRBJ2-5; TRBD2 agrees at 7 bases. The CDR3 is CATSRAGGVKETQYF. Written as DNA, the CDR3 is TGTGCCACCAGCAGAGCTGGGGGGGTCAAAGAGACCCAGTACTTC.